These 10 T cell receptor beta chains came from one sample sequenced in a study of identical twins. TCRdb re-called the 5' RACE reads with MiXCR, one entry per CDR3 protein. The table includes approximately 700,000 distinct CDR3 sequences, around 5.7% detected once. The material sequenced was naive T cells sorted from blood. The source of these receptors is a man younger than 35 in good health.

DNA for the CDR3: TGTGCCAGCAGTGTGGAGAGGGGTCTGAACACCGGGGAGCTGTTTTTT. Translation: CASSVERGLNTGELFF. The V and J genes are TRBV6-4 and TRBJ2-2; D is tentatively TRBD1 or TRBD2 (5 bases each). The CDR3 is made up of 16 amino acids. The V end lost 4 bases, the J end lost 1 base, and 13 bases lay between the germline ends. Germline CDR1 reads MRHNA; CDR2 reads SNTAGT.

This clonotype was observed a few times. The rearrangement links TRBV12-3 or TRBV12-4 to TRBJ2-2; the D is unclear. V was trimmed by 3 bases and J by 9 bases, leaving 2 bases between them. The CDR3 consists of 10 residues. In DNA form, the CDR3 reads TGTGCCAGCAGTTTCCGGGAGCTGTTTTTT. It codes for CASSFRELFF.

This clonotype was recorded at least ten times. The chain carries TRBV20-1 and TRBJ2-7, with 12 bases identical to TRBD1. Germline V CDR1 and CDR2: DFQATT, SNEGSKA (reference sequence). This CDR3 contains 13 residues. Trimming removed 5 bases from V and 5 bases from J; junction bases left unmatched: 4. The CDR3 protein is CSAWGTGGNEQYF. In DNA form, the CDR3 reads TGCAGTGCTTGGGGGACAGGGGGCAACGAGCAGTACTTC.

The chain carries TRBV5-5 and TRBJ2-7; 9 nucleotides match TRBD1. CDR3 size: 14 residues. With V trimmed by 2 bases and J by 3 bases, 3 bases remained unmatched. Per the germline V gene, CDR1 is SGHKS and CDR2 is YYEKEE (reference sequence). This chain's CDR3 is CASSFDRGNYEQYF. In nucleotides, the CDR3 is TGTGCCAGCAGCTTCGACAGGGGGAACTACGAGCAGTACTTC.

The CDR3 DNA follows: TGCGCCAGCAGCCGAGGGACAGCTCCCTCGTACACTGAAGCTTTCTTT. Amino acids: CASSRGTAPSYTEAFF. The chain carries TRBV5-1 and TRBJ1-1, with 7 bases identical to TRBD1. Per germline, CDR1 SGHRS and CDR2 YFSETQ. The CDR3 has 16 residues. The V segment lost 4 bases and the J segment 3 bases; nucleotides outside the gene matches: 12.

The gene calls are TRBV7-2 and TRBJ1-1, with D perhaps matching TRBD1 (6 bases). The CDR3 length is 17 residues. CDR1 is SGHTA and CDR2 is FQGNSA in the germline V gene. The V end lost 5 bases, the J end lost 0 bases, and 19 bases lay between the germline ends. CDR3: CASSPQAGQRVNTEAFF. CDR3 sequence (DNA): TGTGCCAGCAGCCCCCAAGCGGGACAAAGGGTGAACACTGAAGCTTTCTTT.

This clonotype has just a few counts. The V call is TRBV19, the J call TRBJ1-6, with a weak D call TRBD1 (5 bases). The CDR3 consists of 14 residues. The germline V gene has CDR1 LNHDA and CDR2 SQIVND (reference sequence). V lost 3 bases and J 7 bases, leaving 10 bases between the germline ends. The CDR3 here is CASSMGLQNSPLHF. The DNA for the CDR3 is TGTGCCAGTAGTATGGGACTGCAGAATTCACCCCTCCACTTT.

The table lists this clonotype with many counts. The chain couples TRBV28 to TRBJ2-3; D possibly matches TRBD1 or TRBD2 (6 bases each). Trimming removed 8 bases at V and 4 bases at J, with 16 bases between. There are 14 residues in the CDR3. Germline V lookup: CDR1 MDHEN, CDR2 SYDVKM. CDR3 nucleotide sequence: TGTGCCAGCCTTCCCGGGGGCGCACCAGATACGCAGTATTTT. This translates into CASLPGGAPDTQYF.

The chain couples TRBV24-1 to TRBJ2-2, with 8 bases that match TRBD1. The CDR3 consists of 16 residues. The germline CDR1 and CDR2 sequences are KGHDR and SFDVKD. V lost 4 bases and J lost 2; bases outside the gene matches: 5. CDR3 sequence: CATSEPRGLNTGELFF. The DNA for the CDR3 is TGTGCCACCAGTGAACCCAGGGGGCTAAACACCGGGGAGCTGTTTTTT.

This clonotype was detected ten times or more. This CDR3 reads CASSLSDGTDTQYF. CDR3 sequence (DNA): TGTGCCAGCAGTTTGAGCGACGGCACAGATACGCAGTATTTT. The rearrangement uses TRBV28 and TRBJ2-3; D is ambiguous. Germline V lookup: CDR1 MDHEN, CDR2 SYDVKM. This CDR3 region has 14 residues. Trimming took off 3 bases at V and 1 base at J, with 8 bases between the two ends.